This T cell receptor beta chain came from a study of beta chain features in type 1 diabetes. The study, taken as a whole, reports: For TCRB rearrangement, an influence of HLA type remained unresolved here. Type 1 diabetes patients had VDJ junctions that carried fewer insertions and more deletions.

In this sample, this clone turned up a few times. What it recognizes is unknown. The whole isolated RNA underwent reverse transcription, so sequencing captured expressed TCRB transcripts. This table comes from immunoSEQ multiplex PCR, and its TCRdb copy is limited to in-frame clones, with some not included. The sample shows about 110,000 clones, roughly 40% of them seen only once. The germline V gene has CDR1 SGHNT and CDR2 YENEEA. Unmatched junction bases numbered 6, after V lost 2 bases and J lost 8 bases. CDR3 length: 15 residues. Blood was collected once per donor into heparin, averaging roughly 120 mL.

J is TRBJ2-1 and V is TRBV11-3, with 10 nucleotides matching TRBD2. Source material: stem cell memory CD4+ T cells from blood. The clonotype was recovered from a woman between 18 and 30 years old in good health. The CDR3 DNA reads as TGTGCCAGCAGCTTACGTGCTAGCGGGAGCGATGAGCAGTTCTTC. It is translated as CASSLRASGSDEQFF.